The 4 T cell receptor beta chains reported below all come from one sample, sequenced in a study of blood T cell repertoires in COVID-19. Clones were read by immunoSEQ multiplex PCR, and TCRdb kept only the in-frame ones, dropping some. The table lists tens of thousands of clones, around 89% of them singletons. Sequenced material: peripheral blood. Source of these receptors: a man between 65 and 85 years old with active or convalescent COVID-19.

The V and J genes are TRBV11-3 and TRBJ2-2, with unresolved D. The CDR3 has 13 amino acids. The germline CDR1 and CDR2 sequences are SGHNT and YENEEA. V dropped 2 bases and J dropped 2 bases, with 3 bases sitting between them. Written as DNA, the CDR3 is TGTGCCAGCAGCTTACCTAACACCGGGGAGCTGTTTTTT. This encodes CASSLPNTGELFF.

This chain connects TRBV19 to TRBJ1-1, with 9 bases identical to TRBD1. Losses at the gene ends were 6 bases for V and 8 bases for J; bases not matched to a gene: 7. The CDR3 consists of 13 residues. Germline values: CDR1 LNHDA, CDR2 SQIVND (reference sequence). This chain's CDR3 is CASSTPGQGEAFF. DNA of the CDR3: TGTGCCAGTAGCACCCCGGGACAGGGCGAAGCTTTCTTT.

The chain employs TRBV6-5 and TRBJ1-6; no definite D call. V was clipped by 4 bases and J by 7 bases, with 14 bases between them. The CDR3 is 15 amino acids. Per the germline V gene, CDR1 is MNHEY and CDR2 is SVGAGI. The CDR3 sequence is CASSWNMEGNSPLHF. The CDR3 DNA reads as TGTGCCAGCAGTTGGAACATGGAGGGCAATTCACCCCTCCACTTT.

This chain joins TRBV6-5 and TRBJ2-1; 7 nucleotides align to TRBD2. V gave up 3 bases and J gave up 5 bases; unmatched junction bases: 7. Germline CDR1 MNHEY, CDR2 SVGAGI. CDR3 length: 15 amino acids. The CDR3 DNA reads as TGTGCCAGCAGTTATCAGGGACTACTAAACAATGAGCAGTTCTTC. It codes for CASSYQGLLNNEQFF.